The 18 T cell receptor beta chains below all came from one sample that was sequenced in a study of T cells in Graves' hyperthyroidism and ophthalmopathy. TCR beta CDR3 region amplification was performed from RNA transcripts. A set of HTBI primers served as the primers for a first-round RT-PCR of the TCR CDR3. Each CDR3 protein is one row after TCRdb ran MiXCR on the multiplex PCR reads. The data show under 200,000 distinct CDR3 sequences, 8% to 9.5% seen once. Sequenced: blood. These receptors were collected from a woman aged 18-30 years with Graves' hyperthyroidism that later progressed to Graves' ophthalmopathy.

The table lists this clonotype with many counts. The chain employs TRBV28 and TRBJ1-2, with no clear D. Germline assignment: CDR1 MDHEN and CDR2 SYDVKM. V gave up 7 bases and J gave up 5 bases, with 5 bases separating them. The CDR3 extends over 10 amino acids. The CDR3 DNA reads as TGTGCCAGCAAAAATTATGGCTACACCTTC. Translating it yields CASKNYGYTF.

This clonotype has ten or more counts. The gene calls are TRBV2 and TRBJ1-2; TRBD1 might be the D (6 bases). Deletions cut 8 bases from V and 8 bases from J, with 18 bases between. CDR1 SNHLY and CDR2 FYNNEI come from the germline V gene. The CDR3 is 13 amino acids. The CDR3 reads CASGNHPRGGYTF. The CDR3 DNA sequence: TGTGCCAGCGGAAACCACCCCAGGGGAGGCTACACCTTC.

This clonotype showed up many times. V is TRBV5-1 and J is TRBJ2-1; 9 bases line up with TRBD2. CDR1 SGHRS and CDR2 YFSETQ come from the germline V gene. Trimming cost V 6 bases and J 13 bases; bases outside gene matches: 11. The CDR3 is made up of 13 amino acids. The CDR3 coding sequence is TGCGCCAGCAACCCAGCGGGAGGTGAGCGTCAGTTCTTC. Translating gives CASNPAGGERQFF.

The table lists this clonotype with a few counts. CDR3 sequence (DNA): TGTGCCAGCAGCCCCAGAGCGGGAGAAGGGTACGATACGCAGTATTTT. Protein: CASSPRAGEGYDTQYF. The V gene is TRBV9, the J gene TRBJ2-3, with 8 bases identical to TRBD2. Unmatched junction bases numbered 13, after V lost 4 bases and J lost 6 bases. In germline, CDR1 is SGDLS, CDR2 YYNGEE. The CDR3 runs to 16 residues.

This clonotype was counted only a few times. The V and J genes are TRBV18 and TRBJ2-2, with 8 bases matching TRBD2. V dropped 5 bases and J dropped 1; count of bases not matched to a gene: 3. This CDR3 is 15 amino acids long. The germline V gene has CDR1 KGHSH and CDR2 LQKENI. The CDR3: CASSGGLENTGELFF. The CDR3 coding sequence is TGTGCCAGCTCAGGGGGACTAGAGAACACCGGGGAGCTGTTTTTT.

V gene TRBV14 combines with J gene TRBJ2-7; a weak D match, TRBD2 (5 bases). CDR3 length: 14 residues. Trimming removed 6 bases at V and 3 bases at J, with 15 bases between. CDR1 is SGHDN, CDR2 FVKESK, per germline. CDR3 sequence reads: CASRKTGMHYEQYF. CDR3 sequence (DNA): TGTGCCAGCAGAAAGACGGGGATGCACTACGAGCAGTACTTC.

This clonotype was counted ten times or more. CDR3 in amino acids: CASSFDRDGEQFF. The CDR3 bases are TGTGCCAGCAGCTTTGACAGGGACGGTGAGCAGTTCTTC. This sequence joins TRBV7-3 and TRBJ2-1, with 7 bases identical to TRBD1. The germline V gene has CDR1 SGHTA and CDR2 FQGTGA. V shed 3 bases and J 9 bases; nucleotides not matched to a gene: 5. This CDR3 has 13 residues. Supplemented by reference TRBV7-3 and TRBJ2-1, the full variable domain reads GAGVSQTPSNKVTEKGKYVELRCDPISGHTALYWYRQSLGQGPEFLIYFQGTGAADDSGLPNDRFFAVRPEGSVSTLKIQRTERGDSAVYLCASSFDRDGEQFFGPGTRLTVL.

This clonotype was counted ten times or more. The chain carries TRBV9 and TRBJ2-2; D may be TRBD2 (6 bases). This CDR3 region has 16 residues. CDR1 is SGDLS and CDR2 is YYNGEE in the germline V gene. V was cut by 3 bases and J by 6 bases, with 18 bases left in between. CDR3 bases: TGTGCCAGCAGCGCCAGTGCCAGGGAGGCATCCGGGGAGCTGTTTTTT. Translated: CASSASAREASGELFF.

The sample holds many counts of this clonotype. The chain has TRBV7-9 and TRBJ2-7, with 10 bases aligning to TRBD2. Trimming took 8 bases from V and 2 from J; bases not matched to a gene: 6. Germline V gene lookup returns CDR1 SEHNR and CDR2 FQNEAQ (reference sequence). The CDR3 consists of 14 residues. DNA for the CDR3: TGTGCCAGCTCCGTCAGCGGGAGGGCCTACGAGCAGTACTTC. Its protein product is CASSVSGRAYEQYF.

In this sample, this clonotype turned up many times. The rearrangement joins TRBV30 to TRBJ2-1; D uncertain. The germline V gene encodes CDR1 GTSNPN and CDR2 SVGIG (reference sequence). Trimming removed 2 bases from V and 7 bases from J, with 9 bases in between. The CDR3 runs 12 residues. CDR3 sequence: CAWSFSRNEQFF. DNA of the CDR3: TGTGCCTGGAGTTTCTCCAGAAATGAGCAGTTCTTC.

This clonotype occurred a few times. A clone one base away is much larger, so this may be a read error. The chain joins TRBV11-2 to TRBJ1-2; TRBD1 might be the D (6 bases). CDR1 and CDR2 (germline): SGHAT, FQNNGV. The CDR3 runs to 12 residues. V was trimmed by 2 bases and J by 12 bases, leaving 13 bases between them. CDR3 bases: TGTGCCAGCAGCTTACAGGGGTCGGGCCACACCTTC. Protein product: CASSLQGSGHTF.

This clonotype was detected many times. The gene calls are TRBV7-2 and TRBJ2-3; D is undetermined. Trimming took off 2 bases at V and 0 bases at J, with 24 bases between the two ends. The length of the CDR3 is 20 residues. CDR1 is SGHTA and CDR2 is FQGNSA in the germline V gene. This CDR3 reads CASSLTRAHLYPISTDTQYF. DNA of the CDR3: TGTGCCAGCAGCTTAACTCGGGCCCATCTGTACCCAATAAGCACAGATACGCAGTATTTT. The full variable domain, completed using reference TRBV7-2 and TRBJ2-3, is GAGVSQSPSNKVTEKGKDVELRCDPISGHTALYWYRQSLGQGLEFLIYFQGNSAPDKSGLPSDRFSAERTGGSVSTLTIQRTQQEDSAVYLCASSLTRAHLYPISTDTQYFGPGTRLTVL.

This clonotype appeared many times. The chain recombines TRBV6-2 or TRBV6-3 with TRBJ2-7; 8 positions agree with TRBD2. The germline V gene has CDR1 MNHEY and CDR2 SVGEGT. The V gene end was trimmed by 8 bases and the J gene end by 6 bases; junction bases not matched to a gene: 9. The CDR3 has 13 residues. CDR3 in DNA: TGTGCCAGCCTCGGGGGGGAATTCGGCGAGCAGTACTTC. Its protein is CASLGGEFGEQYF.

This clonotype was seen many times. The CDR3 region has the DNA TGTGCCAGCAGCTTCGAGCGGGGCTACAATGAGCAGTTCTTC. It is translated as CASSFERGYNEQFF. This chain joins TRBV13 and TRBJ2-1; 7 nucleotides agree with TRBD2. This CDR3 has 14 residues. CDR1 and CDR2 (germline): PRHDT, FYEKMQ (reference sequence). The V gene end was trimmed by 3 bases and the J gene end by 3 bases; junction bases not matched to a gene: 2.

This clonotype was observed a handful of times. CDR3 DNA: TGCGCCAGCAGCCAAGATATGGTCAGGGGAAACGAGCAGTACTTC. Its protein product is CASSQDMVRGNEQYF. The rearrangement uses TRBV4-1 and TRBJ2-7; possibly TRBD1 for D (6 bases). The V end was cut by 0 bases, the J end by 5 bases, with 14 bases between. The CDR3 runs to 15 residues. The germline gives CDR1 MGHRA, CDR2 YSYEKL.

The V gene is TRBV9, the J gene TRBJ1-2; D ambiguous. The CDR3 contains 17 residues. Germline assignment: CDR1 SGDLS and CDR2 YYNGEE. V was shortened by 3 bases and J by 0 bases, with 18 bases between the two germline ends. The CDR3 DNA is TGTGCCAGCAGCGGTTGGGGAGTCGGAACCTCTAACTATGGCTACACCTTC. This sequence encodes CASSGWGVGTSNYGYTF. Variable domain in full (rest from reference TRBV9 and TRBJ1-2): DSGVTQTPKHLITATGQRVTLRCSPRSGDLSVYWYQQSLDQGLQFLIQYYNGEERAKGNILERFSAQQFPDLHSELNLSSLELGDSALYFCASSGWGVGTSNYGYTFGSGTRLTVV.

In this sample, this clonotype turned up many times. This chain connects TRBV5-5 to TRBJ2-1, with TRBD2 matching over 8 bases. V shed 1 base, J shed 2 bases, and the junction held 5 bases outside the gene matches. Germline lookup yields CDR1 SGHKS and CDR2 YYEKEE (reference sequence). The CDR3 is 16 amino acids. CDR3: CASSLNSGAPYNEQFF. The CDR3, as DNA: TGTGCCAGCAGCTTGAATAGCGGGGCCCCCTACAATGAGCAGTTCTTC.

This clonotype was counted ten times or more. The chain couples TRBV19 to TRBJ1-1; no reliable D call. CDR1 is LNHDA, CDR2 SQIVND, per germline (reference sequence). This CDR3 is 13 amino acids long. V shed 6 bases and J shed 1 base, with 9 bases lying between them. The CDR3 DNA sequence: TGTGCCAGTAGGGCCGGACGGAACACTGAAGCTTTCTTT. The encoded protein is CASRAGRNTEAFF.